The 9 T cell receptor beta chains below were found in one sample sequenced in a study of metastatic and nonmetastatic thyroid tumors. With MiXCR, TCRdb reprocessed the PCR reads. The sample lists approximately 5,800 clones; 25% to 30% were seen once. There were no patients who had received any treatment before thyroid surgery. The sample taken for sequencing was adjacent normal tissue. These receptors were collected from a female donor with papillary thyroid cancer or a benign thyroid nodule (not recorded which). Some clones in this sample may be carry-over from other donors' samples.

This chain connects TRBV7-3 to TRBJ2-1, with 8 bases identical to TRBD2. This CDR3 region has 15 residues. CDR1 and CDR2 (germline): SGHTA, FQGTGA. With 5 bases clipped from V and 4 bases from J, the junction kept 7 bases outside the gene matches. CDR3: CASSILAGGYNEQFF. DNA of the CDR3: TGTGCCAGCAGCATACTGGCGGGAGGATACAATGAGCAGTTCTTC.

On this clone: Compared with germline, one end of the junction differs, possibly owing to a read error. The chain carries TRBV19 and TRBJ2-7; 9 bases match TRBD2. The CDR3 is 14 residues long. Germline CDR1 reads LNHDA; CDR2 reads SQIVND (reference sequence). CDR3 coding DNA: TGTTCCAGTAGTATTAGCGGGAGTAACTACGAGCAGTACTTC. Amino acids: CSSSISGSNYEQYF.

Sample share makes this clone medium-sized. This chain uses TRBV12-3 or TRBV12-4 with TRBJ2-5; perhaps D is TRBD1 or TRBD2 (5 bases each). V gave up 6 bases and J gave up 8 bases, with 13 bases separating them. The CDR3 totals 12 residues. CDR3: CASSPAGTTQYF. The CDR3 nucleotides are TGTGCCAGCAGCCCCGCAGGGACCACCCAGTACTTC.

V and J are TRBV6-1 and TRBJ1-1, with a tentative D call TRBD1 (6 bases). Trimming pared 4 bases from V and 3 bases from J, leaving 12 bases between. Germline lookup yields CDR1 MNHNS and CDR2 SASEGT. CDR3 length: 14 amino acids. CDR3 residues: CASSVQGGYTEAFF. The CDR3 DNA is TGTGCCAGCAGTGTACAGGGAGGGTACACTGAAGCTTTCTTT.

This clone is medium-sized within its sample. The chain joins TRBV20-1 to TRBJ2-1; the match to TRBD2 covers 9 bases. The CDR3 runs 13 residues. CDR1 and CDR2 from the germline V gene are DFQATT and SNEGSKA (reference sequence). With V trimmed by 3 bases and J by 4 bases, 1 base remained unmatched. CDR3 nucleotide sequence: TGCAGTGCTAGGACTAGCGGTTACAATGAGCAGTTCTTC. As protein: CSARTSGYNEQFF.

This chain links TRBV27 with TRBJ2-1; D possibly corresponds to TRBD2 (6 bases). Trimming removed 8 bases from V and 2 bases from J, with 7 bases in between. Germline V CDR1 and CDR2: MNHEY, SMNVEV (reference sequence). The CDR3 contains 12 residues. CDR3 region: CASGGTYNEQFF. The CDR3 DNA reads as TGTGCCAGCGGAGGGACCTACAATGAGCAGTTCTTC.

In DNA, the CDR3 is TGTGCCAGCAGTCGTTTGGGCAGGGTCGGCACTGAAGCTTTCTTT. Protein: CASSRLGRVGTEAFF. The V gene is TRBV28, the J gene TRBJ1-1, with a possible D match to TRBD1 (5 bases). The CDR3 runs to 15 residues. Trimming took 5 bases from V and 4 from J, leaving 17 bases between them. Germline CDR1 is MDHEN and CDR2 is SYDVKM.

The chain recombines TRBV5-1 with TRBJ2-7; TRBD1 might be the D (7 bases). The CDR3 is made up of 14 amino acids. The germline V gene encodes CDR1 SGHRS and CDR2 YFSETQ. Trimming took off 0 bases at V and 5 bases at J, with 12 bases between the two ends. The CDR3 bases are TGCGCCAGCAGCTTGGTGAGCAGGGGGGACGAGCAGTACTTC. Encoded protein: CASSLVSRGDEQYF.

In the case of this clone: Because the CDR3 is missing its conserved closing phenylalanine or tryptophan, this is likely a read error. The DNA is left out, because the CDR3 cannot be placed on it with certainty; the CDR3 is given as TCRdb lists it. V gene TRBV25-1 combines with J gene TRBJ1-5; the DNA was not compared with TRBD1, the D call given in the table. The CDR3 comprises 15 residues, both ends counted. Germline CDR1 is MGHDK and CDR2 is SYGVNS. Here the CDR3 reads CVSSPRPGNNQPLHV.